These 19 T cell receptor beta chains were sequenced from one sample in a study of human T cells and chemical hapten exposure. As for time point: pre-sensitization, week 0. The treatment: therapeutic diphenylcyclopropenone sensitization with weekly scalp DPC. TCRdb re-called the RACE reads with MiXCR, one entry per CDR3 protein. The sample includes around 120,000 distinct CDR3 sequences, about 13% of them seen just once. Material: whole blood, obtained in connection with sensitization to the hapten diphenylcyclopropenone (DPC). Receptors were obtained from a woman aged 18-29 years with alopecia areata. Some clones in this sample may be carry-over from other donors' samples.

This clonotype was observed a handful of times. This chain joins TRBV7-2 and TRBJ2-2; D gene unclear. This CDR3 spans 14 amino acids. CDR1 is SGHTA, CDR2 FQGNSA, per germline. Trimming stripped 3 bases from V and 8 bases from J, with 13 bases between. The CDR3 DNA sequence: TGTGCCAGCAGCTTTAGTAGTAATGGTGGGGAGCTGTTTTTT. It translates to CASSFSSNGGELFF.

The rearrangement uses TRBV27 and TRBJ1-5; 8 nucleotides agree with TRBD1. The V gene's germline CDR1 is MNHEY and CDR2 SMNVEV (reference sequence). The CDR3 is 17 residues long. The trim removed 5 bases at V and 5 bases at J, leaving 14 bases unmatched. In DNA form, the CDR3 reads TGTGCCAGCAGTCCGAGGACAGGGTTTGACAGGGATCAGCCCCAGCATTTT. Its protein product is CASSPRTGFDRDQPQHF.

This chain uses TRBV29-1 with TRBJ2-1; D remains ambiguous. V was trimmed by 7 bases and J by 9 bases, leaving 13 bases between them. CDR1 SQVTM and CDR2 ANQGSEA come from the germline V gene. This CDR3 has 11 residues. The CDR3 sequence: CSAKPNGEQFF. The CDR3, as DNA: TGCAGCGCAAAGCCGAACGGTGAGCAGTTCTTC.

There are many counts of this clonotype. The rearrangement joins TRBV15 to TRBJ1-2; D remains ambiguous. The CDR3 covers 15 residues. The germline V gene encodes CDR1 LNHNV and CDR2 YYDKDF (reference sequence). Trimming removed 1 base from V and 0 bases from J, with 9 bases in between. CDR3 in amino acids: CATSRGYGANYGYTF. The CDR3 nucleotides read TGTGCCACCAGCAGAGGTTACGGGGCTAACTATGGCTACACCTTC. The whole variable domain, filled in from reference TRBV15 and TRBJ1-2, reads DAMVIQNPRYQVTQFGKPVTLSCSQTLNHNVMYWYQQKSSQAPKLLFHYYDKDFNNEADTPDNFQSRRPNTSFCFLDIRSPGLGDTAMYLCATSRGYGANYGYTFGSGTRLTVV.

The genes are TRBV27 and TRBJ2-7; D is possibly TRBD2 (5 bases). This CDR3 is built from 14 residues. V was trimmed by 3 bases and J by 5 bases, leaving 14 bases between them. CDR1 MNHEY and CDR2 SMNVEV come from the germline V gene (reference sequence). CDR3 in amino acids: CASSFSEGTDEQYF. For the CDR3, the DNA is TGTGCCAGCAGTTTTTCTGAGGGCACGGACGAGCAGTACTTC.

This clonotype was recorded a few times. The chain recombines TRBV18 with TRBJ2-7; possibly TRBD2 for D (7 bases). Trimming removed 3 bases from V and 4 bases from J, with 19 bases in between. Germline loops: CDR1 KGHSH, CDR2 LQKENI. CDR3 length: 16 amino acids. The CDR3: CASSPGPPGGPYEQYF. For the CDR3, the DNA is TGTGCCAGCTCACCTGGCCCGCCGGGGGGCCCTTACGAGCAGTACTTC. Using reference TRBV18 and TRBJ2-7 for the parts outside the CDR3, the full variable domain is NAGVMQNPRHLVRRRGQEARLRCSPMKGHSHVYWYRQLPEEGLKFMVYLQKENIIDESGMPKERFSAEFPKEGPSILRIQQVVRGDSAAYFCASSPGPPGGPYEQYFGPGTRLTVT.

This clonotype was detected only once. The genes are TRBV29-1 and TRBJ2-7, with D possibly TRBD2 on 5 matching bases. CDR1 is SQVTM, CDR2 ANQGSEA, per germline. The length of the CDR3 is 13 residues. V lost 3 bases and J 2 bases, leaving 11 bases between the germline ends. The CDR3 DNA is TGCAGCGTTGAGGGTCCCGGGGCCTACGAGCAGTACTTC. It translates to CSVEGPGAYEQYF.

In its sample, this clonotype is medium-sized. The genes are TRBV25-1 and TRBJ1-4, with unresolved D. Trimming stripped 2 bases from V and 2 bases from J, with 9 bases between. The CDR3 spans 15 residues. The germline CDR1 and CDR2 sequences are MGHDK and SYGVNS. DNA of the CDR3: TGTGCCAGCAGTGAACCCATCTCCACTAATGAAAAACTGTTTTTT. Protein: CASSEPISTNEKLFF. Full variable domain (outside the CDR3, taken from reference TRBV25-1 and TRBJ1-4): EADIYQTPRYLVIGTGKKITLECSQTMGHDKMYWYQQDPGMELHLIHYSYGVNSTEKGDLSSESTVSRIRTEHFPLTLESARPSHTSQYLCASSEPISTNEKLFFGSGTQLSVL.

This clonotype was recorded at least ten times. The chain employs TRBV11-2 and TRBJ2-3; perhaps TRBD2 as D (6 bases). Germline CDR1 and CDR2: SGHAT and FQNNGV. The CDR3 runs 13 residues. Trimming pared 6 bases from V and 4 bases from J, leaving 11 bases between. The CDR3 sequence: CASSRRDPDTQYF. Written as DNA, the CDR3 is TGTGCCAGCAGTCGGAGGGATCCAGATACGCAGTATTTT.

This chain uses TRBV7-9 with TRBJ2-2; tentatively, D is TRBD1 (6 bases). Per germline, CDR1 SEHNR and CDR2 FQNEAQ (reference sequence). CDR3 size: 17 residues. V lost 5 bases and J lost 6, with 22 bases in between. The CDR3 coding sequence is TGTGCCAGCAGCGTACGGTTGTCGGGACACCCGGCCGGGGAGCTGTTTTTT. Translating it yields CASSVRLSGHPAGELFF.

This clonotype has a handful of counts. V gene TRBV10-2 combines with J gene TRBJ1-2; D perhaps matches TRBD1 (5 bases). This CDR3 is 12 amino acids long. V was trimmed by 7 bases and J by 0 bases, leaving 6 bases between them. CDR1 and CDR2 from the germline V gene are WSHSY and SAAADI. CDR3 sequence reads: CASKTANYGYTF. The CDR3 nucleotides read TGCGCCAGCAAGACAGCTAACTATGGCTACACCTTC.

The gene calls are TRBV6-5 and TRBJ2-7, with a possible D match to TRBD1 (5 bases). V was pared by 5 bases and J by 3 bases, with 17 bases between. The CDR3 runs 15 residues. Germline V lookup: CDR1 MNHEY, CDR2 SVGAGI. In DNA form, the CDR3 reads TGTGCCAGCAGTCCAACAGGAGCCCAGTACTACGAGCAGTACTTC. Amino acid sequence: CASSPTGAQYYEQYF.

This rearrangement joins TRBV4-2 to TRBJ1-4, with TRBD1 as a possible D gene (5 bases). Germline V gene sequence: CDR1 LGHNA, CDR2 YNFKEQ. The CDR3 is made up of 14 amino acids. Trimming took 1 base from V and 5 from J, leaving 8 bases between them. CDR3 nucleotides: TGTGCCAGCAGCCAAGGGGGGGTGAATGAAAAACTGTTTTTT. It is translated as CASSQGGVNEKLFF.

The V gene is TRBV7-9, the J gene TRBJ2-2; 7 positions match TRBD1. With 2 bases clipped from V and 6 bases from J, the junction kept 9 bases outside the gene matches. CDR1 is SEHNR and CDR2 is FQNEAQ in the germline V gene (reference sequence). The CDR3 spans 16 residues. CDR3 amino acids: CASSLPGQPSPGELFF. CDR3 in DNA: TGTGCCAGCAGCTTACCGGGACAGCCCTCTCCCGGGGAGCTGTTTTTT.

The V gene is TRBV12-3 or TRBV12-4, the J gene TRBJ1-4, with a tentative D call TRBD1 (6 bases). The CDR3 spans 15 residues. Trimming stripped 3 bases from V and 6 bases from J, with 14 bases between. The CDR3 reads CASSFGTHGHEKLFF. The DNA of the CDR3 is TGTGCCAGCAGTTTTGGGACACATGGACATGAAAAACTGTTTTTT.

In this sample, this clonotype turned up once. The J gene is TRBJ2-3, the V gene TRBV6-2 or TRBV6-3, with 10 bases matching TRBD2. CDR1 is MNHEY, CDR2 SVGEGT, per germline. After removal of 5 bases from V and 4 bases from J, the junction contained 6 bases not matched to a gene. This CDR3 has 15 amino acids. Here the CDR3 DNA reads TGTGCCAGCAGTCCCAGCGGGGGGGCCCCAGATACGCAGTATTTT. Its translation is CASSPSGGAPDTQYF.

This clonotype turned up a few times. The chain recombines TRBV20-1 with TRBJ1-3, with D maybe TRBD1 (5 bases). Germline values: CDR1 DFQATT, CDR2 SNEGSKA (reference sequence). The CDR3 covers 16 residues. V dropped 2 bases and J dropped 1 base, with 15 bases sitting between them. CDR3 coding DNA: TGCAGTGCTAGATTCCATGGGAGGACATCTGGAAACACCATATATTTT. Amino acid sequence: CSARFHGRTSGNTIYF.

The chain combines TRBV7-6 with TRBJ2-2; possible D gene TRBD1, 7 bases. This CDR3 has 15 amino acids. The ends were cut back, 3 bases at V and 4 bases at J, with 12 bases in the middle. The V gene's germline CDR1 is SGHVS and CDR2 FNYEAQ. The CDR3 loop is CASSLNQGGTGELFF. CDR3 in DNA: TGTGCCAGCAGCTTGAATCAGGGGGGCACCGGGGAGCTGTTTTTT.

This clonotype turned up a few times. The J gene is TRBJ2-1, the V gene TRBV3-2; the tabulated D call, TRBD2, remains unverified against the DNA. TRBV3-2 is a pseudogene. The CDR3 has 21 amino acids. CDR3 sequence (DNA): TGTGCCAGCAGCCCAAGGATGGTTTGGCTAGCGGGGTTGAGCTCCTACAATGAGCAGTTCTTC. Residues: CASSPRMVWLAGLSSYNEQFF.